What follows describes a single T cell receptor beta chain. The data are from a study of blood T cell repertoires in COVID-19. This CDR3 region has 13 residues. V was trimmed by 5 bases and J by 2 bases, leaving 10 bases between them. CDR1 is MDHEN, CDR2 SYDVKM, per germline. Data came from immunoSEQ multiplex PCR; TCRdb stores just in-frame clones and leaves some out. The table records 120,000 to 150,000 clones, more than 65% of them present only once. Input material: peripheral blood. The chain recombines TRBV28 with TRBJ2-7; TRBD2 is a possible D gene (5 bases). The clonotype was recovered from a human donor in a cohort sampled during active COVID-19. CDR3: CASSPAGTYEQYF. For the CDR3, the DNA is TGTGCCAGCAGTCCTGCCGGGACCTACGAGCAGTACTTC. The full variable domain, completed using reference TRBV28 and TRBJ2-7, is DVKVTQSSRYLVKRTGEKVFLECVQDMDHENMFWYRQDPGLGLRLIYFSYDVKMKEKGDIPEGYSVSREKKERFSLILESASTNQTSMYLCASSPAGTYEQYFGPGTRLTVT.